Each of the 32 T cell receptor beta chains below was sequenced from the same sample in a study of T cells after yellow fever vaccination. TCRdb reprocessed the 5' RACE reads with MiXCR, giving one entry per CDR3 protein. The sample carries fewer than 450,000 distinct CDR3 sequences, roughly 10% recorded once. Sequencing was performed on PBMCs, taken on the day of the first yellow fever vaccination. The source of these receptors is a man younger than 35 who received the YFV17D yellow fever vaccine.

At least ten counts were recorded for this clonotype. The rearrangement uses TRBV10-1 and TRBJ2-3; D remains unclear. V was clipped by 8 bases and J by 2 bases, with 11 bases between them. The CDR3 totals 13 residues. Germline V CDR1 and CDR2: WNHNN, SYGVQD (reference sequence). This chain's CDR3 is CASHPVNTDTQYF. DNA for the CDR3: TGCGCCAGCCACCCGGTAAACACAGATACGCAGTATTTT.

This clonotype was found a few times. The chain joins TRBV7-8 to TRBJ2-2, with unresolved D. Trimming removed 5 bases from V and 6 bases from J, with 13 bases in between. Per germline, CDR1 SGHVS and CDR2 FQNEAQ. The CDR3 covers 14 residues. This CDR3 is CASSPLGSPGELFF. In DNA form, the CDR3 reads TGTGCCAGCAGCCCCTTAGGGTCCCCCGGGGAGCTGTTTTTT.

The chain employs TRBV28 and TRBJ1-5; 10 bases agree with TRBD1. The ends lost 7 bases at V and 6 bases at J; junction bases unmatched: 6. In germline, CDR1 is MDHEN, CDR2 SYDVKM. This CDR3 is 14 amino acids long. The CDR3 reads CASNPTGGFQPQHF. For the CDR3, the DNA is TGTGCCAGCAACCCGACAGGGGGCTTTCAGCCCCAGCATTTT.

This clonotype has ten or more counts. The V gene is TRBV5-4, the J gene TRBJ2-6, with D possibly being TRBD2 (5 bases). Trimming cost V 0 bases and J 0 bases, with 16 bases left between them. The CDR3 is 19 residues long. Germline CDR1 SGHNT, CDR2 YYREEE (reference sequence). CDR3 bases: TGTGCCAGCAGCTTGGTAAACGGAGGAGCTCCCTCTGGGGCCAACGTCCTGACTTTC. Translating it yields CASSLVNGGAPSGANVLTF.

This clonotype was detected only a few times. V is TRBV9 and J is TRBJ1-3; perhaps TRBD1 as D (5 bases). Trimming removed 7 bases from V and 4 bases from J, with 12 bases in between. The germline V gene has CDR1 SGDLS and CDR2 YYNGEE. This CDR3 has 13 residues. CDR3 in amino acids: CASGQGEGNTIYF. The DNA for the CDR3 is TGTGCCAGCGGGCAGGGAGAAGGAAACACCATATATTTT.

The rearrangement joins TRBV6-2 or TRBV6-3 to TRBJ2-3; TRBD1 matches 8 bases. Germline CDR1 MNHEY, CDR2 SVGEGT. The CDR3 sequence is 15 residues long. Unmatched junction bases numbered 5, after V lost 2 bases and J lost 4 bases. This CDR3 is CASSYPGQGPDTQYF. In DNA form, the CDR3 reads TGTGCCAGCAGTTACCCCGGACAGGGCCCAGATACGCAGTATTTT.

The V and J genes are TRBV4-1 and TRBJ2-2, with D perhaps TRBD1 or TRBD2 (5 bases each). The V and J ends lost 1 base and 0 bases respectively, with 15 bases between them. Germline V CDR1 and CDR2: MGHRA, YSYEKL. This CDR3 has 18 amino acids. CDR3 residues: CASSQGGSGSTNTGELFF. For the CDR3, the DNA is TGCGCCAGCAGCCAAGGGGGGTCGGGATCTACGAACACCGGGGAGCTGTTTTTT.

This clonotype was counted a few times. The rearrangement joins TRBV24-1 to TRBJ2-3; 10 bases map to TRBD2. Germline-derived CDR1 and CDR2 are KGHDR and SFDVKD. J lost 7 bases, V lost 1 base, and 10 bases had no gene match. The CDR3 totals 17 residues. The CDR3 coding sequence is TGTGCCACCAGTGATTTCGGCGAGCGGGGGGGCTCAAATACGCAGTATTTT. Translating gives CATSDFGERGGSNTQYF.

The chain combines TRBV30 with TRBJ1-1, with TRBD1 identical over 8 bases. Germline V lookup: CDR1 GTSNPN, CDR2 SVGIG (reference sequence). The junction had 9 bases not matched to a gene; V was cut back by 0 bases and J by 6 bases. The CDR3 has 15 residues. CDR3 sequence reads: CAWSVPDREGAEAFF. CDR3 bases: TGTGCCTGGAGTGTACCGGACAGGGAGGGGGCTGAAGCTTTCTTT.

Notes on this clonotype: A much larger clone lies one base from this, so it may be a read error. The chain is built from TRBV7-6 and TRBJ2-1, with D perhaps matching TRBD1 (6 bases). Per germline, CDR1 SGHVS and CDR2 FNYEAQ. There are 16 residues in the CDR3. CDR3 sequence (DNA): TGTGCCAGCACCCAACAGGGCTATGCTTCCTACAATGTGCAGTTCTTC. This translates into CASTQQGYASYNVQFF.

The chain couples TRBV25-1 to TRBJ2-5, with a weak D call TRBD2 (5 bases). CDR1 and CDR2 from the germline V gene are MGHDK and SYGVNS. Deletions cut 3 bases from V and 5 bases from J, with 13 bases between. CDR3 length: 14 residues. CDR3 amino acids: CASSDPHRGETQYF. Written as DNA, the CDR3 is TGTGCCAGCAGTGACCCCCACCGCGGGGAGACCCAGTACTTC.

This clonotype was counted only a few times. The genes are TRBV2 and TRBJ1-1; D remains ambiguous. The CDR3 spans 13 residues. V lost 7 bases to trimming and J lost 1 base, with 10 bases between them. Germline V gene lookup returns CDR1 SNHLY and CDR2 FYNNEI. CDR3 sequence reads: CASTLSENTEAFF. Written as DNA, the CDR3 is TGTGCCAGCACCCTGAGTGAGAACACTGAAGCTTTCTTT.

The chain couples TRBV4-2 to TRBJ2-5; D remains ambiguous. Trimming removed 1 base from V and 5 bases from J, with 17 bases in between. Germline V gives CDR1 LGHNA, CDR2 YNFKEQ. This CDR3 contains 16 residues. The CDR3 nucleotides are TGTGCCAGCAGCCAAGGTGAAGCGTTGATTACGGAGACCCAGTACTTC. Protein sequence: CASSQGEALITETQYF.

This sequence joins TRBV20-1 and TRBJ2-5, with D perhaps TRBD1 or TRBD2 (6 bases each). Germline CDR1 and CDR2: DFQATT and SNEGSKA (reference sequence). Trimming pared 2 bases from V and 4 bases from J, leaving 20 bases between. CDR3 length: 16 residues. CDR3 protein: CSARNPTIGGGETQYF. The CDR3 DNA is TGCAGTGCTAGAAACCCCACCATAGGGGGAGGAGAGACCCAGTACTTC.

In its sample, this clonotype was seen a few times. This chain connects TRBV7-8 to TRBJ2-5, with 8 bases matching TRBD1. The CDR3 loop spans 16 amino acids. Germline values: CDR1 SGHVS, CDR2 FQNEAQ. After removal of 5 bases from V and 2 bases from J, the junction contained 10 bases not matched to a gene. This chain's CDR3 is CASSRRTGSIQETQYF. CDR3 DNA: TGTGCCAGCAGCCGTAGGACAGGGTCGATTCAAGAGACCCAGTACTTC. The full variable domain, with the rest looked up from reference TRBV7-8 and TRBJ2-5, is GAGVSQSPRYKVAKRGQDVALRCDPISGHVSLFWYQQALGQGPEFLTYFQNEAQLDKSGLPSDRFFAERPEGSVSTLKIQRTQQEDSAVYLCASSRRTGSIQETQYFGPGTRLLVL.

This chain links TRBV12-3 or TRBV12-4 with TRBJ2-1; D tentatively fits TRBD1 or TRBD2 (5 bases each). Trimming stripped 5 bases from V and 11 bases from J, with 13 bases between. The CDR3 runs to 12 residues. The CDR3 DNA reads TGTGCCAGCAGTCAGGGAGCGGTCCAGCAGTTCTTC. It specifies CASSQGAVQQFF.

This clonotype was detected a few times. This rearrangement joins TRBV5-5 to TRBJ2-2; 8 bases are a match to TRBD1. The CDR3 is 15 amino acids. CDR1 SGHKS and CDR2 YYEKEE come from the germline V gene (reference sequence). J was trimmed by 3 bases and V by 5 bases; bases with no gene match: 6. CDR3 bases: TGTGCCAGCAGTTTGACAGGGGACTACACCGGGGAGCTGTTTTTT. Its translation: CASSLTGDYTGELFF.

The CDR3 region has the DNA TGTGCCAGCAGTTTTCGGGGGGGAGGAGAGACCCAGTACTTC. Translation gives CASSFRGGGETQYF. V is TRBV12-3 or TRBV12-4 and J is TRBJ2-5, with 8 bases aligning to TRBD2. The CDR3 has 14 amino acids. Trimming at V came to 3 bases and at J to 4 bases, leaving 4 bases not matched to a gene.

The chain has TRBV6-1 and TRBJ2-5; D uncertain. From germline, CDR1 is MNHNS and CDR2 SASEGT. The CDR3 is made up of 14 amino acids. V lost 5 bases and J lost 5, with 15 bases in between. CDR3 amino acids: CASSKRPIEETQYF. The CDR3 coding sequence is TGTGCCAGCAGTAAGCGACCGATTGAGGAGACCCAGTACTTC.

The chain couples TRBV6-2 or TRBV6-3 to TRBJ2-1, with 11 bases lining up with TRBD2. Germline CDR1 reads MNHEY; CDR2 reads SVGEGT. Losses at the gene ends were 6 bases for V and 4 bases for J; bases not matched to a gene: 8. This CDR3 comprises 16 residues. The DNA for the CDR3 is TGTGCCAGCAGCCCGGCTAGCGGGGGGAGGTACAATGAGCAGTTCTTC. Translation: CASSPASGGRYNEQFF.

This clonotype was detected once. The V and J genes are TRBV5-1 and TRBJ1-1, with unresolved D. Germline lookup yields CDR1 SGHRS and CDR2 YFSETQ. The CDR3 contains 14 residues. Trimming stripped 0 bases from V and 0 bases from J, with 6 bases between. The CDR3: CASSLDDMNTEAFF. CDR3 sequence (DNA): TGCGCCAGCAGCTTGGACGACATGAACACTGAAGCTTTCTTT.

This chain joins TRBV7-9 and TRBJ2-1; 10 bases are a match to TRBD2. There are 16 residues in the CDR3. Germline CDR1 reads SEHNR; CDR2 reads FQNEAQ (reference sequence). The trim removed 7 bases at V and 3 bases at J, leaving 9 bases unmatched. CDR3 region: CASNIFRTSGYNEQFF. The CDR3 DNA sequence: TGTGCCAGCAACATATTTCGGACTAGCGGCTACAATGAGCAGTTCTTC.

This clonotype was detected a few times. The chain recombines TRBV7-6 with TRBJ2-7; maybe TRBD2 (7 bases). CDR1 is SGHVS and CDR2 is FNYEAQ in the germline V gene. V was shortened by 0 bases and J by 3 bases, with 12 bases between the two germline ends. The CDR3 spans 15 residues. CDR3: CASSLASGGYYEQYF. The CDR3 coding sequence is TGTGCCAGCAGCTTAGCTTCGGGGGGCTACTACGAGCAGTACTTC.

This clonotype was detected many times. The chain couples TRBV29-1 to TRBJ2-1; TRBD2 might be the D (7 bases). Germline V gives CDR1 SQVTM, CDR2 ANQGSEA. The CDR3 spans 16 residues. V was cut by 7 bases and J by 7 bases, with 26 bases left in between. This CDR3 is CSAGGGGPPSGNEQFF. As DNA, the CDR3 is TGCAGCGCCGGGGGAGGGGGACCCCCGTCGGGAAATGAGCAGTTCTTC.

This clonotype was seen repeatedly, ten times or more. The V gene is TRBV6-5, the J gene TRBJ1-1; D possibly corresponds to TRBD1 (6 bases). Germline values: CDR1 MNHEY, CDR2 SVGAGI. V shed 0 bases and J shed 2 bases, with 13 bases lying between them. CDR3 length equals 16 residues. CDR3 amino acids: CASSYSIQGGNTEAFF. CDR3 nucleotides: TGTGCCAGCAGTTACTCCATACAGGGCGGAAACACTGAAGCTTTCTTT.

This clonotype was recorded a few times. The CDR3 loop is CASSPDGGYEQYV. CDR3 sequence (DNA): TGTGCCAGCAGTCCCGACGGCGGTTACGAGCAGTACGTC. The J gene is TRBJ2-7, the V gene TRBV12-3 or TRBV12-4; no clear D. V was pared by 5 bases and J by 4 bases, with 12 bases between. The CDR3 runs to 13 residues.

This clonotype has only a few counts. The J gene is TRBJ2-7, the V gene TRBV9; 7 bases align to TRBD2. Germline V gene sequence: CDR1 SGDLS, CDR2 YYNGEE. V dropped 4 bases and J dropped 0; count of bases not matched to a gene: 4. CDR3 length equals 14 residues. The CDR3 loop reads CASSSRGFSYEQYF. In DNA form, the CDR3 reads TGTGCCAGCAGCTCGCGGGGGTTCTCCTACGAGCAGTACTTC.

This clonotype was picked up many times. The rearrangement links TRBV7-2 to TRBJ2-5, with D possibly being TRBD2 (5 bases). In germline, CDR1 is SGHTA, CDR2 FQGNSA. The length of the CDR3 is 15 residues. Trimming stripped 5 bases from V and 3 bases from J, with 16 bases between. CDR3 DNA: TGTGCCAGCAGCCCCCGCCCGAGAGGGAAAGAGACCCAGTACTTC. This translates into CASSPRPRGKETQYF.

The chain employs TRBV7-6 and TRBJ2-2; 14 nucleotides align to TRBD2. Germline V gene sequence: CDR1 SGHVS, CDR2 FNYEAQ. The CDR3 totals 19 residues. Trimming cost V 5 bases and J 4 bases; bases outside gene matches: 12. CDR3 protein: CASSPGLAGGPAGTGELFF. The CDR3 nucleotides read TGTGCCAGCAGCCCCGGACTAGCGGGGGGCCCAGCGGGCACCGGGGAGCTGTTTTTT.

CDR3 sequence: CASSFKLPTDTQYF. The CDR3 DNA is TGTGCCAGCAGCTTTAAACTCCCCACAGATACGCAGTATTTT. This rearrangement joins TRBV7-2 to TRBJ2-3, with D hard to call. Germline CDR1 reads SGHTA; CDR2 reads FQGNSA. The CDR3 spans 14 residues. The V end was cut by 3 bases, the J end by 2 bases, with 9 bases between.

The chain carries TRBV6-5 and TRBJ2-7; D may be TRBD1 or TRBD2 (5 bases each). This CDR3 is built from 14 residues. The V and J ends lost 0 bases and 3 bases respectively, with 9 bases between them. Germline values: CDR1 MNHEY, CDR2 SVGAGI. The CDR3 spells CASSYSGTRYEQYF. CDR3 DNA sequence: TGTGCCAGCAGTTACTCTGGGACCCGCTACGAGCAGTACTTC.

This clonotype was observed a few times. The rearrangement joins TRBV6-2 or TRBV6-3 to TRBJ2-2; 7 nucleotides match TRBD2. V dropped 6 bases and J dropped 10; count of bases not matched to a gene: 8. This CDR3 has 13 amino acids. CDR1 and CDR2 (germline): MNHEY, SVGEGT. DNA of the CDR3: TGTGCCAGCAGGAAGACTAGCCGGTTGGAGCTGTTTTTT. It yields the protein CASRKTSRLELFF.